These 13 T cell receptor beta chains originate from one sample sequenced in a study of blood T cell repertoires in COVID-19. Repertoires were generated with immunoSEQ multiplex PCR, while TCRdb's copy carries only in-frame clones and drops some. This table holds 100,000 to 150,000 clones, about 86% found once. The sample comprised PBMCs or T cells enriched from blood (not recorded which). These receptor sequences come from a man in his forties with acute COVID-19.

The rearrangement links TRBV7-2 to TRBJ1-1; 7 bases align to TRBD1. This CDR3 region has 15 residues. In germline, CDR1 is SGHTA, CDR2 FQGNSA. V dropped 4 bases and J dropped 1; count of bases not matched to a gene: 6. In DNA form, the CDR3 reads TGTGCCAGCAGCTGGGCCGGGACAGCGAACACTGAAGCTTTCTTT. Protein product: CASSWAGTANTEAFF.

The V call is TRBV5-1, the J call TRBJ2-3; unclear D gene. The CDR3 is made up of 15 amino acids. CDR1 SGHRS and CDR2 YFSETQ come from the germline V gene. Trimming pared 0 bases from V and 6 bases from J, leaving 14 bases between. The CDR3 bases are TGCGCCAGCAGCTTGGGGTCAGGATGGTCCGATACGCAGTATTTT. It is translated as CASSLGSGWSDTQYF. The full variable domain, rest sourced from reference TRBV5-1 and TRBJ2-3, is KAGVTQTPRYLIKTRGQQVTLSCSPISGHRSVSWYQQTPGQGLQFLFEYFSETQRNKGNFPGRFSGRQFSNSRSEMNVSTLELGDSALYLCASSLGSGWSDTQYFGPGTRLTVL.

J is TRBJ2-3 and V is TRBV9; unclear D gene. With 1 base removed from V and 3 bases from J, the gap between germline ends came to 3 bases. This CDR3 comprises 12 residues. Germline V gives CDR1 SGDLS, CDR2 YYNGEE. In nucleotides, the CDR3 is TGTGCCAGCAGCGTACAAACAGATACGCAGTATTTT. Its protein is CASSVQTDTQYF.

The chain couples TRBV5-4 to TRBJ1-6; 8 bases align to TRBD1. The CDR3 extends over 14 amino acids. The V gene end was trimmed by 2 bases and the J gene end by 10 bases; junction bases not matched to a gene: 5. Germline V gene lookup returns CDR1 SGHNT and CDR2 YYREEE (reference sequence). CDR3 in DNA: TGTGCCAGCAGCTTCGGACAGGGAGAATCACCCCTCCACTTT. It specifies CASSFGQGESPLHF.

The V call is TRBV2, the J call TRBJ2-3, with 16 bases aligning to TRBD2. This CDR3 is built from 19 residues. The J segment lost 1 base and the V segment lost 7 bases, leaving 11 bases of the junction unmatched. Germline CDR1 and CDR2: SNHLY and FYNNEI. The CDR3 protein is CASTGTSGGAAGGTDTQYF. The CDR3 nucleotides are TGTGCCAGCACCGGGACTAGCGGGGGGGCCGCTGGAGGCACAGATACGCAGTATTTT.

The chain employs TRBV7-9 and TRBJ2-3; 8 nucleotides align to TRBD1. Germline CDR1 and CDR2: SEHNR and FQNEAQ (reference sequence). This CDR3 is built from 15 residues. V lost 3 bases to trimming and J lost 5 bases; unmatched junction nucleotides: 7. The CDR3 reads CASSLGGQGQDTQYF. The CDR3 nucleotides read TGTGCCAGCAGCTTGGGAGGACAGGGCCAAGATACGCAGTATTTT.

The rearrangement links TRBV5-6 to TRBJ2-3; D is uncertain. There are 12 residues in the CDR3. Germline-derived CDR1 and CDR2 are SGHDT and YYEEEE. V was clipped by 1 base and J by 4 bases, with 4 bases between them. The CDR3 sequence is CASSLTADTQYF. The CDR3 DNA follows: TGTGCCAGCAGCTTGACAGCAGATACGCAGTATTTT. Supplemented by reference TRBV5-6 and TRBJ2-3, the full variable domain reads DAGVTQSPTHLIKTRGQQVTLRCSPKSGHDTVSWYQQALGQGPQFIFQYYEEEERQRGNFPDRFSGHQFPNYSSELNVNALLLGDSALYLCASSLTADTQYFGPGTRLTVL.

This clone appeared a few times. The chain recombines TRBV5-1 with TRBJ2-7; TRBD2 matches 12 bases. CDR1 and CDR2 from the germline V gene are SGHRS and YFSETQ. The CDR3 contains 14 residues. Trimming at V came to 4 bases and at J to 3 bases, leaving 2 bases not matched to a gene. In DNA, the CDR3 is TGCGCCAGCAGCACGGGACTAGCGGGCTACGAGCAGTACTTC. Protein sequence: CASSTGLAGYEQYF.

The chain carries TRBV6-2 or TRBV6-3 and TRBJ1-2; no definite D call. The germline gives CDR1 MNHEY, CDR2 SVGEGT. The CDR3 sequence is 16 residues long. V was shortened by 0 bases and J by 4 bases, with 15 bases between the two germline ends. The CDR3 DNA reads TGTGCCAGCAGTTACTCCGCGGCCCCGGAGGGCTATGGCTACACCTTC. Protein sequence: CASSYSAAPEGYGYTF.

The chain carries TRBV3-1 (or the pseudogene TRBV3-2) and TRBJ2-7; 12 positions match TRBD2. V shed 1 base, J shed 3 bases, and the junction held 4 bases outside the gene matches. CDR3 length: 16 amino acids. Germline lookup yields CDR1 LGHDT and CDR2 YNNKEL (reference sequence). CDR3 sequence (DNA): TGTGCCAGCAGCCAAGGATTGACTAGCGGGGGCTACGAGCAGTACTTC. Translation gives CASSQGLTSGGYEQYF.

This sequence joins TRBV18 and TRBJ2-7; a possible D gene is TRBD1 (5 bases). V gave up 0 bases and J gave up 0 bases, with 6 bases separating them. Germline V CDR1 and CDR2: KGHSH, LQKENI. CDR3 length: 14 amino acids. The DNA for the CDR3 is TGTGCCAGCTCACCACCAGACAGCTCCTACGAGCAGTACTTC. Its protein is CASSPPDSSYEQYF.

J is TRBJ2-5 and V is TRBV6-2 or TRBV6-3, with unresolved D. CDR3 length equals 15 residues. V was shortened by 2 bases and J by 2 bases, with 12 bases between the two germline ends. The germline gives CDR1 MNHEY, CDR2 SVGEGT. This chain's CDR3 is CASSYGPDNQETQYF. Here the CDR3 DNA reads TGTGCCAGCAGTTACGGGCCAGATAATCAAGAGACCCAGTACTTC.

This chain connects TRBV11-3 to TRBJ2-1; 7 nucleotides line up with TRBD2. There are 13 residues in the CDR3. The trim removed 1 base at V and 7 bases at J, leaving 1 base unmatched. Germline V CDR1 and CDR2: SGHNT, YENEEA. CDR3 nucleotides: TGTGCCAGCAGCTTAGGCGGGGGAAATGAGCAGTTCTTC. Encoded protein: CASSLGGGNEQFF.